Sequencing of this T cell receptor (beta chain) was carried out in a study of cytomegalovirus exposure and HLA in healthy donors. Study context: Later analysis reported that the approximately 120 validation repertoires shared the platform of the roughly 670 first-cohort repertoires. Overall study findings and caveats: A subsequent analysis found that TCR clusters from the first cohort also tended to co-occur in the approximately 120 validation repertoires, with approximately 95% of cluster scores above 0. Confirmation was obtained in vitro that three CMV-associated chains are specific for CMV antigens.

The donors were in the approximately 120-subject validation cohort, distinct from the roughly 720-subject first cohort. Germline V lookup: CDR1 SGHRS, CDR2 YFSETQ. V lost 0 bases and J 3 bases, leaving 13 bases between the germline ends. The CDR3 is made up of 16 amino acids. With respect to this clone: Antigen unknown.

Libraries were prepared by immunoSEQ multiplex PCR; TCRdb keeps only in-frame clonotypes and omits some of them. In the table there are roughly 180,000 clones, about 89% of which are singletons. This sequence originates from a man aged 25-45 years in good health and CMV-seropositive. Material: PBMCs. The chain has TRBV5-1 and TRBJ2-4; D ambiguous. CDR3 protein: CASSLGPTSVKNIQYF. The CDR3 DNA reads TGCGCCAGCAGCTTGGGTCCCACCAGTGTCAAAAACATTCAGTACTTC.